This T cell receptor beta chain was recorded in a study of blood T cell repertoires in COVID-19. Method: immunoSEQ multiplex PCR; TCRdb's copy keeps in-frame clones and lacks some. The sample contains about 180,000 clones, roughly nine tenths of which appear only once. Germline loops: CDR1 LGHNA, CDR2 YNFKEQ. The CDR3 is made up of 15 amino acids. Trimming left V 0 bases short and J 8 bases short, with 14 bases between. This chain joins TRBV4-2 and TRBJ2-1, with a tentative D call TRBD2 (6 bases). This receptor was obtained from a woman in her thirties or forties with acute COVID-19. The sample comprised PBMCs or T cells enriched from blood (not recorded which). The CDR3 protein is CASSQDKGLLDEQFF. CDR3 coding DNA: TGTGCCAGCAGCCAAGATAAAGGACTATTAGATGAGCAGTTCTTC.